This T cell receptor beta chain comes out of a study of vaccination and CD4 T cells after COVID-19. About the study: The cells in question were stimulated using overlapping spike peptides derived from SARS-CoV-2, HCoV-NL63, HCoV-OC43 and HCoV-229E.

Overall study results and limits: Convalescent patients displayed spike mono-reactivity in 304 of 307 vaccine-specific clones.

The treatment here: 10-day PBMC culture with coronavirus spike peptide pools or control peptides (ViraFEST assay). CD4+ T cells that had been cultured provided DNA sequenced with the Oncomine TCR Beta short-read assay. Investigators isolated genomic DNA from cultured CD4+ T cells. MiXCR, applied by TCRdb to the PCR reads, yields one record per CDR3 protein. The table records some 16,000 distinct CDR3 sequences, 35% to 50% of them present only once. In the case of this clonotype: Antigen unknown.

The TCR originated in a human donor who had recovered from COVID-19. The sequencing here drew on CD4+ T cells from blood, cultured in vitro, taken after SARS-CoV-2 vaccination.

CDR3 DNA: TGTGCCAGCAGTTTTACCTTGGGGGATGAGCAGTTCTTC. It codes for CASSFTLGDEQFF. The chain is built from TRBV12-3 or TRBV12-4 and TRBJ2-1, with D perhaps being TRBD1 or TRBD2 (5 bases each). V was cut by 3 bases and J by 8 bases, with 11 bases left in between. The CDR3 spans 13 residues.